The following is a T cell receptor beta chain sequence with its context. The record originates from a study of blood T cell repertoires in COVID-19. The overall study: From the United States, Italy and Spain came samples of acute and convalescent COVID-19.

Seattle cases were enrolled at active infection and followed longitudinally. Trimming pared 4 bases from V and 9 bases from J, leaving 19 bases between. The length of the CDR3 is 15 residues. The germline V gene has CDR1 KGHSY and CDR2 FQNENV. Authors' analysis steps: Amplifying reference gene primers gave estimates of nucleated cell counts. Profiled with immunoSEQ multiplex PCR; TCRdb holds only in-frame clones, not every one. V and J calls and clone size follow that table, whereas D and trimming were derived from the DNA. The table lists hundreds of thousands of clones, around 81% of them singletons.

The V gene is TRBV16, the J gene TRBJ1-5; tentatively, D is TRBD1 (6 bases). This receptor was taken from a woman older than 75 with COVID-19, enrolled during active disease. The sequenced sample was peripheral blood. The CDR3 DNA sequence: TGTGCCAGCAGCCTGGACAGACTATATCGTTCGCCCCAGCATTTT. Translation gives CASSLDRLYRSPQHF.